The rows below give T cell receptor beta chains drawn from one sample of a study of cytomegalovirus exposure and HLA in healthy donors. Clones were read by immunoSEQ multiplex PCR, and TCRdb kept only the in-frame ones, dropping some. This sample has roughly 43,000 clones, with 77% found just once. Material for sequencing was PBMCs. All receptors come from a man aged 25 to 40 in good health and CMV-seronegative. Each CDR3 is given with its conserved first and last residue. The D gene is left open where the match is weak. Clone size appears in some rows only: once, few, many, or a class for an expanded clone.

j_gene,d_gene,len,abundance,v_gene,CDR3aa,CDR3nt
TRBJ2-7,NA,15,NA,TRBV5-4,CASSFPRGATHEQYF,TGTGCCAGCAGCTTCCCTCGGGGGGCAACCCACGAGCAGTACTTC
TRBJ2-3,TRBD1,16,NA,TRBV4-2,CASSQERTGATDTQYF,TGTGCCAGCAGCCAAGAGAGGACAGGGGCCACAGATACGCAGTATTTT
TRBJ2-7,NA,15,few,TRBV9,CASSVGGGRTYEQYF,TGTGCCAGCAGCGTAGGGGGCGGTAGAACCTACGAGCAGTACTTC
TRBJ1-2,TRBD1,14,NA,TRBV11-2,CASSHTGGVFGYTF,TGTGCCAGCAGCCATACAGGGGGAGTTTTTGGCTACACCTTC
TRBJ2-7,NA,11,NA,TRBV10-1,CASSDESEQYF,TGCGCCAGCAGTGATGAGTCCGAGCAGTACTTC
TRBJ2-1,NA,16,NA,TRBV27,CASSPQAESSYNEQFF,TGTGCCAGCAGTCCTCAAGCGGAAAGCTCCTACAATGAGCAGTTCTTC
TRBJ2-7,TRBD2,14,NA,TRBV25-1,CASSELAGTSEQYF,TGTGCCAGCAGTGAACTAGCGGGGACCTCCGAGCAGTACTTC
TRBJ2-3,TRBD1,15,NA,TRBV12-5,CASGPGTGGTDTQYF,TGTGCTAGTGGTCCCGGGACAGGGGGCACAGATACGCAGTATTTT
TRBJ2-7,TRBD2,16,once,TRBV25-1,CASSATSGSRGREQYF,TGTGCCAGCAGTGCGACTAGCGGGAGTAGAGGGCGCGAGCAGTACTTC
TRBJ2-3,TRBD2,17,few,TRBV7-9,CASSFDGLAGITDTQYF,TGTGCCAGCAGCTTTGATGGACTAGCGGGGATCACAGATACGCAGTATTTT
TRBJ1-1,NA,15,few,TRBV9,CASSPGGKINTEAFF,TGTGCCAGCAGCCCTGGGGGGAAAATAAACACTGAAGCTTTCTTT
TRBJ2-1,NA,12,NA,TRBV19,CASSQGSGEQFF,TGTGCCAGTAGTCAAGGATCAGGTGAGCAGTTCTTC
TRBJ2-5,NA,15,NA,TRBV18,CASSPLDSRKETQYF,TGTGCCAGCTCACCACTTGACAGCCGGAAGGAGACCCAGTACTTC
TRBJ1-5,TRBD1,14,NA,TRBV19,CASSPRTGEQPQHF,TGTGCCAGTAGTCCCCGGACAGGGGAGCAGCCCCAGCATTTT
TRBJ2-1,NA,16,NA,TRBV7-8,CASSFYRGDSYNEQFF,TGTGCCAGCAGCTTTTACCGCGGAGACTCCTACAATGAGCAGTTCTTC
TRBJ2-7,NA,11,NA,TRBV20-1,CSANIAYEQYF,TGCAGTGCTAATATTGCCTACGAGCAGTACTTC
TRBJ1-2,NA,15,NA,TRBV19,CASSQEGQGYYGYTF,TGTGCCAGTAGTCAAGAGGGCCAGGGGTACTATGGCTACACCTTC
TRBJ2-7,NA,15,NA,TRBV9,CASSVAWGRLYEQYF,TGTGCCAGCAGCGTAGCTTGGGGGAGGCTGTACGAGCAGTACTTC
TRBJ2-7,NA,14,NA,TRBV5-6,CASSPGLRHYEQYF,TGTGCCAGCAGCCCCGGACTACGGCACTACGAGCAGTACTTC
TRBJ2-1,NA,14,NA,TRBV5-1,CASSLGVADNEQFF,TGCGCCAGCAGCTTGGGGGTAGCGGACAATGAGCAGTTCTTC
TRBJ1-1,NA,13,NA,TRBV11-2,CASSLASRGWAFF,TGTGCCAGCAGCTTAGCATCCAGGGGCTGGGCTTTCTTT
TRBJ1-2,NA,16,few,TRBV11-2,CASSTTGGTHPRSYTF,TGTGCCAGCAGCACTACGGGGGGGACACACCCGAGGAGCTACACCTTC
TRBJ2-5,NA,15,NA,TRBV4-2,CASSQETGGGETQYF,TGTGCCAGCAGCCAGGAGACAGGTGGTGGGGAGACCCAGTACTTC
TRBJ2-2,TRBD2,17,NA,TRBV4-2,CASSQGLAGGNTGELFF,TGTGCCAGCAGCCAAGGACTAGCGGGAGGTAACACCGGGGAGCTGTTTTTT